Detailed here is one T cell receptor (beta chain). The data belong to a study of cytomegalovirus exposure and HLA in healthy donors. In the PCR, 60 Vbeta and 13 Jbeta primers were used. Profiling relied on immunoSEQ multiplex PCR, and the TCRdb table lists in-frame clones only, not all of them. The table lists approximately 240,000 clones, 70% to 85% of them singletons. The clonotype originates from a woman aged 40 to 49 in good health and CMV-seronegative. The sample comprised PBMCs.

The CDR3 spells CASSTRSSRGYNEQFF. DNA for the CDR3: TGTGCCAGCAGCACAAGGTCTTCCAGGGGCTACAATGAGCAGTTCTTC. The chain has TRBV7-3 and TRBJ2-1; tentatively, D is TRBD1 (6 bases). V shed 5 bases and J shed 3 bases, with 17 bases lying between them. This CDR3 is 16 amino acids long. Germline V gene lookup returns CDR1 SGHTA and CDR2 FQGTGA.